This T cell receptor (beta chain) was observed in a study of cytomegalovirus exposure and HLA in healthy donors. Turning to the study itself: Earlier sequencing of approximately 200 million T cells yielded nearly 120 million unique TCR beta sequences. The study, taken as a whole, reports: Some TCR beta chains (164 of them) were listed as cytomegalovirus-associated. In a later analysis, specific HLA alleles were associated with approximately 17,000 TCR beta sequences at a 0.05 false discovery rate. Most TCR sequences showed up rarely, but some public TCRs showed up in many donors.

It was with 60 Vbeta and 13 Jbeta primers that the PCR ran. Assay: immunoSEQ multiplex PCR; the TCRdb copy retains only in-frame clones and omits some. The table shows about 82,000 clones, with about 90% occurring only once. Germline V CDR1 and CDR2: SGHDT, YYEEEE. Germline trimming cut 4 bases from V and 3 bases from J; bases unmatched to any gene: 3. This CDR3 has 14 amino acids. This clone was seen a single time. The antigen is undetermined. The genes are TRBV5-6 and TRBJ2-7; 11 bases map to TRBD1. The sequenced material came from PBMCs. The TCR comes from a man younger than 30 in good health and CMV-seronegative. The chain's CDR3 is CASSHGTGGYEQYF. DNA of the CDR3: TGTGCCAGCAGCCACGGGACAGGGGGCTACGAGCAGTACTTC.